The 5 T cell receptor beta chains listed next were all sequenced from one sample in a study of beta chain features in type 1 diabetes. Isolated RNA was reverse transcribed in full, so expressed TCRB transcripts were sequenced. Profiled with immunoSEQ multiplex PCR; TCRdb holds only in-frame clones, not every one. The sample contains a few hundred thousand clones, 14% of which appear only once. The sample comprised central memory CD4+ T cells from blood. These receptors were taken from a man aged 30 to 45 in good health.

The chain joins TRBV4-1 to TRBJ2-6, with 7 bases matching TRBD2. CDR3 length equals 16 residues. CDR1 MGHRA and CDR2 YSYEKL come from the germline V gene. J gave up 1 base and V 6 bases, and 6 bases lay outside the gene matches. The CDR3 DNA reads as TGCGCCAGCAGTCCGCTGGGAGGGTCTGGGGCCAACGTCCTGACTTTC. The encoded protein is CASSPLGGSGANVLTF.

The chain recombines TRBV5-6 with TRBJ2-1; TRBD1 might be the D (7 bases). The ends were cut back, 4 bases at V and 6 bases at J, with 20 bases in the middle. Germline CDR1 reads SGHDT; CDR2 reads YYEEEE. The CDR3 extends over 16 amino acids. As DNA, the CDR3 is TGTGCCAGCAGCCGGGTAGGGGGCGGGACCGCCAATGAGCAGTTCTTC. Translation gives CASSRVGGGTANEQFF.

This clone occurred a few times. This sample includes further DNA sequences coding for the same CDR3. V and J are TRBV5-1 and TRBJ2-5, with D uncertain. From germline, CDR1 is SGHRS and CDR2 YFSETQ. The ends were cut back, 0 bases at V and 2 bases at J, with 5 bases in the middle. This CDR3 spans 13 amino acids. The CDR3 region has the DNA TGCGCCAGCAGCTTGGACAGTCAAGAGACCCAGTACTTC. Translated: CASSLDSQETQYF. The full variable domain, with the rest looked up from reference TRBV5-1 and TRBJ2-5, is KAGVTQTPRYLIKTRGQQVTLSCSPISGHRSVSWYQQTPGQGLQFLFEYFSETQRNKGNFPGRFSGRQFSNSRSEMNVSTLELGDSALYLCASSLDSQETQYFGPGTRLLVL.

Notes on this clone: A read error may explain this, as a much larger clone is one base away. Different DNA sequences within this sample yield the same CDR3. The chain employs TRBV11-3 and TRBJ1-1; no clear D. There are 13 residues in the CDR3. V dropped 1 base and J dropped 5 bases, with 8 bases sitting between them. Germline lookup yields CDR1 SGHNT and CDR2 YENEEA. CDR3 sequence reads: CASSLGAGTEAFF. CDR3 DNA sequence: TGTGCCAGCAGCTTAGGTGCCGGGACTGAAGCTTTCTTT.

V is TRBV7-9 and J is TRBJ2-3; either TRBD1 or TRBD2 may fit D (6 bases each). V shed 6 bases and J shed 5 bases, with 18 bases lying between them. Germline CDR1 is SEHNR and CDR2 is FQNEAQ (reference sequence). CDR3 length equals 15 residues. CDR3 in amino acids: CASSSLRGGGDTQYF. DNA of the CDR3: TGTGCCAGCAGTTCACTTCGAGGGGGAGGAGATACGCAGTATTTT. Supplemented by reference TRBV7-9 and TRBJ2-3, the full variable domain reads DTGVSQNPRHKITKRGQNVTFRCDPISEHNRLYWYRQTLGQGPEFLTYFQNEAQLEKSRLLSDRFSAERPKGSFSTLEIQRTEQGDSAMYLCASSSLRGGGDTQYFGPGTRLTVL.